This T cell receptor (beta chain) comes out of a study of T-cell memory formation after mild COVID-19. With V trimmed by 5 bases and J by 0 bases, 8 bases remained unmatched. Per germline, CDR1 SGHAT and CDR2 FQNNGV. The CDR3 spans 18 residues. TCRdb processed the 5' RACE reads anew with MiXCR; each CDR3 protein has one entry. The sample has 140,000 to 150,000 distinct CDR3 sequences, roughly a quarter seen once. J is TRBJ2-1 and V is TRBV11-2; TRBD2 matches 12 bases. Sequencing input: PBMCs or a T cell subset sorted from them (not recorded which). This sequence was found in an adult woman who had mild COVID-19 (a few samples of this study predate the infection). Cell type and time point are not known. For the CDR3, the DNA is TGTGCCAGCAGCCCGTGGACTAGCGGGGTGAGCTCCTACAATGAGCAGTTCTTC. Translated, it gives CASSPWTSGVSSYNEQFF.